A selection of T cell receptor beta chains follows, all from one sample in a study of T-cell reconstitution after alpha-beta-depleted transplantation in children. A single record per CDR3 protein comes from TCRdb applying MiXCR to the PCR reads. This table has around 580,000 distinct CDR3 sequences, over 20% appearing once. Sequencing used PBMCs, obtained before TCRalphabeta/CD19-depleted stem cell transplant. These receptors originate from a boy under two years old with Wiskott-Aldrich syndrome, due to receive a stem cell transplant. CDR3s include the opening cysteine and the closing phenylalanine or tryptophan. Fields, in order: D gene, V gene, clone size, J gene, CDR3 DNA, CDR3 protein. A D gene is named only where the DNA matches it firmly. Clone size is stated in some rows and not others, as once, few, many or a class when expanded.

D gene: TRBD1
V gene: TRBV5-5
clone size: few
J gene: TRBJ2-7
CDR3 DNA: TGTGCCAGCAGCTTGGCGGGACAGGGCCTAACCTACGAGCAGTACTTC
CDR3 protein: CASSLAGQGLTYEQYF

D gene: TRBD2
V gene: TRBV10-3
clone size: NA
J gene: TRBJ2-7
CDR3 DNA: TGTGCCATCAGTCCTTCTAGCGGGAGGAACTACGAGCAGTACTTC
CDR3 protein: CAISPSSGRNYEQYF

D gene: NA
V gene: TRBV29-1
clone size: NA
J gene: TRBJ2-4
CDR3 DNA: TGCAGCGTTGTCGGGAGAGGCAAAAACATTCAGTACTTC
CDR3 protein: CSVVGRGKNIQYF

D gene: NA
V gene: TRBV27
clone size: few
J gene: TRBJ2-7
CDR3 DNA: TGTGCCAGCAGGGGGGGGGGCTTCCTCTACGAGCAGTACTTC
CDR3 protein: CASRGGGFLYEQYF

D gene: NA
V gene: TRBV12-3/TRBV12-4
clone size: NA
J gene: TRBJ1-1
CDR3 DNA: TGTGCCAGCGCATACGGGGGGAACACTGAAGCTTTCTTT
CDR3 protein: CASAYGGNTEAFF

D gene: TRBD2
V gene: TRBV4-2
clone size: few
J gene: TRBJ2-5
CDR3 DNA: TGTGCCAGCAGCCAAGATCGGGTTGGTAGCGGGAATCGAGAGACCCAGTACTTC
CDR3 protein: CASSQDRVGSGNRETQYF

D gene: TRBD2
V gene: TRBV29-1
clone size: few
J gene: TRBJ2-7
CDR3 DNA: TGCAGCGTTGAAAACCCGGAGCGGGAAGAGCAGTACTTC
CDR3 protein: CSVENPEREEQYF

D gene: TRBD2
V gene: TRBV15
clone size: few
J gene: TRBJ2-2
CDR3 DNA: TGTGCCACCAGCAGAGAGCTAGCGGGCAACACCGGGGAGCTGTTTTTT
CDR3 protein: CATSRELAGNTGELFF

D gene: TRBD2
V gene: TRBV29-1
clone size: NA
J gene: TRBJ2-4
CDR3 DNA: TGCAGCGCATCCCGCGGGGGAGACAGCAGCAAAAACATGCAGTACTTC
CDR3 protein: CSASRGGDSSKNMQYF

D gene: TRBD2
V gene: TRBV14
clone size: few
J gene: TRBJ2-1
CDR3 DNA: TGTGCCAGCAGCCGACTAGCGGGACTCTACAATGAGCAGTTCTTC
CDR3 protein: CASSRLAGLYNEQFF

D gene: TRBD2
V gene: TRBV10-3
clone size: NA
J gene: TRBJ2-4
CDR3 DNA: TGTGCCATCAGTGAGGGAACTAGCGTAGCCAAAAACATTCAGTACTTC
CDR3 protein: CAISEGTSVAKNIQYF

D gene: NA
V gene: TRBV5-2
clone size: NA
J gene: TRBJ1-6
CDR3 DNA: TGTGCCAGGGGCCCCGGACGGTCAAATTCACCCCTCCACTTT
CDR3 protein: CARGPGRSNSPLHF

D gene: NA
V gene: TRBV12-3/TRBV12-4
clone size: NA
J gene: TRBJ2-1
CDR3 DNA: TGTGCCAGCAGTCGAGTGGGAGGCTACAATGAGCAGTTCTTC
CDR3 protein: CASSRVGGYNEQFF

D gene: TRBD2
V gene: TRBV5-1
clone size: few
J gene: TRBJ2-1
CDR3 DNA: TGCGCCAGCAGTCACGGACTAGCGGGGAACTACAATGAGCAGTTCTTC
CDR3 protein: CASSHGLAGNYNEQFF

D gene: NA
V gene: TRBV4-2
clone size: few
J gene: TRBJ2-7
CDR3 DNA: TGTGCCAGCAGCCAAAGTCGTTCTGGTGAGCAGTACTTC
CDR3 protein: CASSQSRSGEQYF

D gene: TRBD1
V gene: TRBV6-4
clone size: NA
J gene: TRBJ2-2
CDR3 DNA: TGTGCCAGCAGAGGGGACAGGAACACCGGGGAGCTGTTTTTT
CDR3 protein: CASRGDRNTGELFF

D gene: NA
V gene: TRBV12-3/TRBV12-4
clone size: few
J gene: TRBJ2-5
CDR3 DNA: TGTGCCAGCAGTTTATTGGGGGCCCAAGAGACCCAGTACTTC
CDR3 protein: CASSLLGAQETQYF

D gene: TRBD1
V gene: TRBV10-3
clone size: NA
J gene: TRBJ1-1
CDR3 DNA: TGTGCCATCAGTGACGACAGGGATAGCACTGAAGCTTTCTTT
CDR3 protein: CAISDDRDSTEAFF

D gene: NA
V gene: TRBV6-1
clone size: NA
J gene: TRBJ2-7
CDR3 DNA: TGTGCCAGCATTCGGGGGCTTTTGTCCTACGAGCAGTACTTC
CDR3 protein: CASIRGLLSYEQYF

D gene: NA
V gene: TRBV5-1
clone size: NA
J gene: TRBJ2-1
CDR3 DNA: TGCGCCAGCAGTCGGGGATTAGTCGACAATGTGCAGTTCTTC
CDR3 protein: CASSRGLVDNVQFF

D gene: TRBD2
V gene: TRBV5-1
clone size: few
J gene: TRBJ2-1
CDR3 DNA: TGCGCCAGCAGCTTGGCCCCGGGAGCGGGAGGGCCATCATACATCCAGTTCTTC
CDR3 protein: CASSLAPGAGGPSYIQFF

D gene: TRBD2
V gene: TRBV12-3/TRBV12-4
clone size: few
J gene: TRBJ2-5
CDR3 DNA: TGTGCCAGCAGTTTATTTAGCGGGAGCGGGGAGACCCAGTACTTC
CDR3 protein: CASSLFSGSGETQYF

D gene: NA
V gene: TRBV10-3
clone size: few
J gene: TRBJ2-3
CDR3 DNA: TGTGCCACCACGGATGGGAGCACAGATACGCAGTATTTT
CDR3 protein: CATTDGSTDTQYF

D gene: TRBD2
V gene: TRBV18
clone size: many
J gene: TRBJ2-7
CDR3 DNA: TGTGCCAGCTCACCAGGACTAGCGATTGACGGGCAGTACTTC
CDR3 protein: CASSPGLAIDGQYF

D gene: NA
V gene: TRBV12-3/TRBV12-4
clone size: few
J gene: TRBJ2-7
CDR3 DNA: TGTGCCAGCAGTTTAGCGGCGCCCTACGAGCAGTACTTC
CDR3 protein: CASSLAAPYEQYF

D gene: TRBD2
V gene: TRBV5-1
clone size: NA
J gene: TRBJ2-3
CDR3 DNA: TGCGCCAGCAGCTTGGAGGCGGGAGTAACAGATACGCAGTATTTT
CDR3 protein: CASSLEAGVTDTQYF